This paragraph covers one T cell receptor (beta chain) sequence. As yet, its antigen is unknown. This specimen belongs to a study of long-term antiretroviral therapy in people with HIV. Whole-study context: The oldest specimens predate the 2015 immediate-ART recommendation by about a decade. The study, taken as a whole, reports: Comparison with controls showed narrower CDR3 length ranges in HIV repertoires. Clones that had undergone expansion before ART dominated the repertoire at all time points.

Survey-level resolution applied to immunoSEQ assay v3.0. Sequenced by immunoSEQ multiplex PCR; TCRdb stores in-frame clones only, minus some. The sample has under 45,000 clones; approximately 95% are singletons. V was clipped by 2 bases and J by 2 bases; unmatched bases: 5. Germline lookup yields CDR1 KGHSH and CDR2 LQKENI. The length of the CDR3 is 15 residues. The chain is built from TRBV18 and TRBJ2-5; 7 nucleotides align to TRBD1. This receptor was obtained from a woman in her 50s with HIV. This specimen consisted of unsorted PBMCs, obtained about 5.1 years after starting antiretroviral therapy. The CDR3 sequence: CASSPETGWQETQYF. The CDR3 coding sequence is TGTGCCAGCTCACCAGAGACAGGGTGGCAAGAGACCCAGTACTTC.